The clone carrying this TCR beta chain was observed a handful of times. Its specificity is not known. This CDR3 region has 14 residues. Germline V gene lookup returns CDR1 SNHLY and CDR2 FYNNEI. Trimming took 6 bases from V and 3 from J; bases not matched to a gene: 7. This sample stems from a study of cytomegalovirus exposure and HLA in healthy donors. Study outcomes and limitations: Within an earlier analysis, most TCR beta V segments proved productive either about 87% or about 30% of the time. Reports described diagnosis of cytomegalovirus status by the classifier as highly specific and sensitive. In a later analysis, V- and J-gene trimming of beta chains associated with a DCLRE1C missense variant, replicated independently.

Primers for the PCR totalled 60 Vbeta and 13 Jbeta. Assay used: immunoSEQ multiplex PCR; TCRdb lists only in-frame clones, some missing. This table has approximately 190,000 clones, 75% to 80% appearing once. The sample was PBMCs. This TCR was sampled from a woman younger than 45 in good health and CMV-seropositive. The V and J genes are TRBV2 and TRBJ2-5; 7 nucleotides match TRBD1. The CDR3 loop is CASSVDQGEETQYF. For the CDR3, the DNA is TGTGCCAGCAGCGTAGATCAGGGGGAAGAGACCCAGTACTTC.